This T cell receptor (beta chain) was found in a study of radiotherapy plus CTLA-4 blockade in lung cancer (dated by TCRdb to 2016 to 2018). Regarding the study in general: Objective responses occurred in 18% of enrolled patients, and around 30% achieved disease control. Results and caveats for the whole study, not just this receptor: Increased serum interferon-beta after radiation, together with early dynamic changes in blood T cell clones, were reported to be the strongest predictors of response. TCR clones derived from tumors expanded in peripheral blood after treatment with radiotherapy and ipilimumab.

This clone was recorded only once. Its antigen is not yet known. The sample holds no much larger clone one base away, and base qualities are not on file. Relative to germline, V is 3 bases shorter and J is 2 bases shorter, with 18 bases between their ends. CDR1 is given as WNHNN and CDR2 as SYGVQD, both from the germline V gene (reference sequence). From its cysteine to its phenylalanine, the CDR3 spans 17 amino acids. Only the CDR3 part of the read is kept: 51 bases, read in frame from the first base. In this study, focal radiation therapy paired with CTLA-4 blockade (ipilimumab) was tested in patients who had chemo-refractory metastatic non-small-cell lung cancer. The library relied on the immunoSEQ multiplex PCR assay. The immuneACCESS repertoire file appears here via TCRdb, limited to in-frame rearrangements. These files lack a portion of the clones; in checked studies, under half of the deficit traces to unresolved V genes, and the cause of the others is not known. The sample yields 40,000 to 50,000 clones; roughly 70% were counted once. The top ten clones comprise around 8.9% of the sample.

The receptor's source is a human donor with non-small cell lung cancer who had stable disease on radiotherapy plus ipilimumab. This chain is built from TRBV10-1 and TRBJ2-3; the D gene is perhaps TRBD1, on 6 matching bases. This material consisted of peripheral blood, taken from a patient treated with radiotherapy plus ipilimumab. In nucleotide form, the sequence is TGCGCCAGCAGTGACCCCCGAAAACAGGGAAACACAGATACGCAGTATTTT. Its protein product is CASSDPRKQGNTDTQYF.